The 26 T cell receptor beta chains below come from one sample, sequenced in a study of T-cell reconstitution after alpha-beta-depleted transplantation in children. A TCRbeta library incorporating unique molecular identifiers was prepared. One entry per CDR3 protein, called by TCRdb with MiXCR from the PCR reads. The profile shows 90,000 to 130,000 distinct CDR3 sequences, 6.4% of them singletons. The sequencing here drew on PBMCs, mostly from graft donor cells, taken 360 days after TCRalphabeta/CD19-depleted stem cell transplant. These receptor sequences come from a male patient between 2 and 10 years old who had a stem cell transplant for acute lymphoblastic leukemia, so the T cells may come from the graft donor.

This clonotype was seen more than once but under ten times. The CDR3: CASSLRLLGNYYQETQYF. CDR3 DNA sequence: TGTGCCAGCAGTTTAAGGTTGTTGGGTAATTACTACCAAGAGACCCAGTACTTC. This chain links TRBV12-3 or TRBV12-4 with TRBJ2-5; no clear D gene. The CDR3 is made up of 18 amino acids. Trimming stripped 2 bases from V and 0 bases from J, with 19 bases between.

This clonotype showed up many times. The CDR3 DNA sequence: TGTGCCAGCAGCTTACTTCGCGACACAGATACGCAGTATTTT. This translates into CASSLLRDTDTQYF. The genes are TRBV7-8 and TRBJ2-3; no definite D call. Germline V gives CDR1 SGHVS, CDR2 FQNEAQ. The V gene lost 2 bases and the J gene lost 2 bases, with 8 bases spanning the gap. The CDR3 is 14 amino acids.

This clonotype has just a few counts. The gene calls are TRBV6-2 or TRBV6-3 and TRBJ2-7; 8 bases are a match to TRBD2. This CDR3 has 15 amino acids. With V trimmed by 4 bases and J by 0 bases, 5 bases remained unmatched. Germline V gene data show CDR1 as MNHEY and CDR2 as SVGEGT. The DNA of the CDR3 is TGTGCCAGCAGTTTGGGTGGGACTAGCTCCTACGAGCAGTACTTC. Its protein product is CASSLGGTSSYEQYF.

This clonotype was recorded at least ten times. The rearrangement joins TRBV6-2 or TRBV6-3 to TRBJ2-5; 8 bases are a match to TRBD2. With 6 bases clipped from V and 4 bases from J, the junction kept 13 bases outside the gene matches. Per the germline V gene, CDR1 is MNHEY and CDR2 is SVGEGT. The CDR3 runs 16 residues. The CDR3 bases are TGTGCCAGCAGCCGTTGGCGGGGGGCGAGGAGAGAGACCCAGTACTTC. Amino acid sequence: CASSRWRGARRETQYF.

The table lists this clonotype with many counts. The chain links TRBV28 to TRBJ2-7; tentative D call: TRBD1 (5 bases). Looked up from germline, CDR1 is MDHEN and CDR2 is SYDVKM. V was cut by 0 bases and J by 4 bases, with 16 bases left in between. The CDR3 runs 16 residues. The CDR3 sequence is CASSLWAGHDEYEQYF. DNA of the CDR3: TGTGCCAGCAGTTTATGGGCCGGACACGACGAGTACGAGCAGTACTTC.

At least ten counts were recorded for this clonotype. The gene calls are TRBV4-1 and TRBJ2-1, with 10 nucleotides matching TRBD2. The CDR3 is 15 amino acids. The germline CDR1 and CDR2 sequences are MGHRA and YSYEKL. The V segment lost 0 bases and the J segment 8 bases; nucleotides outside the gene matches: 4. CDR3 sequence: CASSQEQREGHEQFF. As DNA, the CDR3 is TGCGCCAGCAGCCAAGAACAGCGGGAGGGCCATGAGCAGTTCTTC.

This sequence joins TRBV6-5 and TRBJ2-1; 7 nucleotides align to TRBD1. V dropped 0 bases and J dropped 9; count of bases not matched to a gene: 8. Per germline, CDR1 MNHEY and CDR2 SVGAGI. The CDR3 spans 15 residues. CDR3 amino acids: CASSYSTTGAGEQFF. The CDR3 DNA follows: TGTGCCAGCAGTTACTCGACTACAGGGGCAGGTGAGCAGTTCTTC.

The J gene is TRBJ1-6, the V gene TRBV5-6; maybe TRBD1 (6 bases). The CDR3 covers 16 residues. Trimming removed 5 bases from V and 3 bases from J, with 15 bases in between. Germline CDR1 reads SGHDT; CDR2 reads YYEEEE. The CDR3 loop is CASSLGQRLYNSPLHF. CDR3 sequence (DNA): TGTGCCAGCAGTCTAGGACAGCGCCTCTATAATTCACCCCTCCACTTT.

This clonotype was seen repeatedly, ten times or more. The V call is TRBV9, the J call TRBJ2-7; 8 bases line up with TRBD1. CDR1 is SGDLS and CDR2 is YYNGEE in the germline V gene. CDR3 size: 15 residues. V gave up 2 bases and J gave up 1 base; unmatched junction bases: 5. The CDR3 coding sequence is TGTGCCAGCAGCGTGGGGGACAGGCCATCCTACGAGCAGTACTTC. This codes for CASSVGDRPSYEQYF.

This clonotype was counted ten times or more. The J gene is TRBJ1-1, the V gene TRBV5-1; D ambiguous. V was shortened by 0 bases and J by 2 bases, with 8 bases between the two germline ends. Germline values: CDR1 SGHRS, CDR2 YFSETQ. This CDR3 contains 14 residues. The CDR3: CASSLDTYNTEAFF. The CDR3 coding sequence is TGCGCCAGCAGCTTGGACACTTATAACACTGAAGCTTTCTTT.

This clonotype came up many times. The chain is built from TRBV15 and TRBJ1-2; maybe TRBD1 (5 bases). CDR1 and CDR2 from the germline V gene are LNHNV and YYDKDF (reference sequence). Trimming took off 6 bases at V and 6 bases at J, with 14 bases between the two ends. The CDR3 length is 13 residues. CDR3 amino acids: CATRFQGVNGYTF. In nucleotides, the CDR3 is TGTGCCACCAGATTTCAGGGTGTAAATGGCTACACCTTC.

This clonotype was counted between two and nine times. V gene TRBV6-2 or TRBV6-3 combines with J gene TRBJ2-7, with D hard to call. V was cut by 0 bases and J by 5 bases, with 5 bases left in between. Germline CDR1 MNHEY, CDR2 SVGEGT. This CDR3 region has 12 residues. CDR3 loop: CASSYSKNEQYF. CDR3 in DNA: TGTGCCAGCAGTTACTCAAAAAACGAGCAGTACTTC.

The CDR3 nucleotides read TGTGCCAGCAGTTTGTGGGCCGGACGAACCTACGAGCAGTACTTC. It yields the protein CASSLWAGRTYEQYF. The chain carries TRBV28 and TRBJ2-7; no clear D. V shed 3 bases and J shed 2 bases, with 14 bases lying between them. This CDR3 contains 15 residues. Germline V lookup: CDR1 MDHEN, CDR2 SYDVKM.

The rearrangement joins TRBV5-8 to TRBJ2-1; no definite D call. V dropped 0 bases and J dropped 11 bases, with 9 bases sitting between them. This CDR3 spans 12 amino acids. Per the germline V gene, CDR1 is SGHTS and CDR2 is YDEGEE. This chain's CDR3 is CASSLEPPQQFF. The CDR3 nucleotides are TGTGCCAGCAGCTTGGAGCCCCCTCAGCAGTTCTTC.

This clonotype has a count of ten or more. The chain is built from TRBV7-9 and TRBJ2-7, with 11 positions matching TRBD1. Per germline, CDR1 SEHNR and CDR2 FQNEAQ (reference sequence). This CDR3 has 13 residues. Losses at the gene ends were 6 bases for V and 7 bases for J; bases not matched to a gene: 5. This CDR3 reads CASRGQGAGEQYF. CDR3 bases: TGTGCCAGCAGAGGACAGGGGGCAGGGGAGCAGTACTTC.

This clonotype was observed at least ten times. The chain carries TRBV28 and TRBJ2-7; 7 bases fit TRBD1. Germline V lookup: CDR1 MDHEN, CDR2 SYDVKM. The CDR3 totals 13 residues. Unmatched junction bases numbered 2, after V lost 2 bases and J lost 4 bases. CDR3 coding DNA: TGTGCCAGCAGTTTACAGGGGGTTTACGAGCAGTACTTC. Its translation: CASSLQGVYEQYF.

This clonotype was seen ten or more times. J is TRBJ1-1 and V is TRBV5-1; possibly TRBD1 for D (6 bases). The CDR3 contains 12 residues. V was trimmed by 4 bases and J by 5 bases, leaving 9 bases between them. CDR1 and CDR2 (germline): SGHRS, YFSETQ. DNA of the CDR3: TGCGCCAGCAGCAAAACAGGGACTGAAGCTTTCTTT. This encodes CASSKTGTEAFF.

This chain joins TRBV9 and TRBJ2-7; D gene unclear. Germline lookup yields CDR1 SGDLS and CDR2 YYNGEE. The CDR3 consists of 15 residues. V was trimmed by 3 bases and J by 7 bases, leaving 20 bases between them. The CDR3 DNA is TGTGCCAGCAGCGACAAGGCAGGCTCCGCGCGGGAGCAGTACTTC. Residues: CASSDKAGSAREQYF.

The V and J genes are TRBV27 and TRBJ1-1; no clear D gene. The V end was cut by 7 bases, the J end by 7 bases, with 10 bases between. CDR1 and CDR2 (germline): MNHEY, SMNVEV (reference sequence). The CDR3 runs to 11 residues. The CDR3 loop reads CASIQEGEAFF. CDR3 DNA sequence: TGTGCCAGCATCCAGGAGGGTGAAGCTTTCTTT.

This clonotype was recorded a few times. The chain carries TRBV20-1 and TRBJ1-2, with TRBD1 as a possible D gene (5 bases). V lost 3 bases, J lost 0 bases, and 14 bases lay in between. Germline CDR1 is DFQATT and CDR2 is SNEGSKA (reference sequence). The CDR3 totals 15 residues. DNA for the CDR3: TGCAGTGCTAGCGGACACCCGAGAGCTAACTATGGCTACACCTTC. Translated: CSASGHPRANYGYTF.

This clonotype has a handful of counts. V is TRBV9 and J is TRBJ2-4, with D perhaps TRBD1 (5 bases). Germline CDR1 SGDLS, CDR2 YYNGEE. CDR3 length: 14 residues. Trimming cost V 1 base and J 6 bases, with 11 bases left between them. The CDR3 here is CASSVSGIGNIQYF. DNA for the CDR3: TGTGCCAGCAGCGTATCAGGGATTGGAAACATTCAGTACTTC.

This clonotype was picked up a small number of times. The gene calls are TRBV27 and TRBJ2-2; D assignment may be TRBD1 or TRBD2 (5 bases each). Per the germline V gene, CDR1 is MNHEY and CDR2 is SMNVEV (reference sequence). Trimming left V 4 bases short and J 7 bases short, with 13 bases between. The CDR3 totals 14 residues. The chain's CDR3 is CASSWGSGGGELFF. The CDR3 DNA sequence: TGTGCCAGCAGTTGGGGGAGCGGCGGCGGGGAGCTGTTTTTT.

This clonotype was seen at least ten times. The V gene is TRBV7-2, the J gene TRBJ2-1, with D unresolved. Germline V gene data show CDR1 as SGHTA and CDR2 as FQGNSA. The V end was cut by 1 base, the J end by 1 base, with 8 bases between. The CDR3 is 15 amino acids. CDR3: CASSLVSGSYNEQFF. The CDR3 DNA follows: TGTGCCAGCAGCTTAGTGTCCGGTTCCTACAATGAGCAGTTCTTC. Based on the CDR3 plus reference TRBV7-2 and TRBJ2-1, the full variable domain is GAGVSQSPSNKVTEKGKDVELRCDPISGHTALYWYRQSLGQGLEFLIYFQGNSAPDKSGLPSDRFSAERTGGSVSTLTIQRTQQEDSAVYLCASSLVSGSYNEQFFGPGTRLTVL.

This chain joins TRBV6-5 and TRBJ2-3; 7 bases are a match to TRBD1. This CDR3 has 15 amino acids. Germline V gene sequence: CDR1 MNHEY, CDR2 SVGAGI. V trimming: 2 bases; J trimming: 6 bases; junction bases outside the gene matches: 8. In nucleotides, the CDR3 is TGTGCCAGCAGTTACGAGGGACAGTCTTCCGATACGCAGTATTTT. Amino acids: CASSYEGQSSDTQYF.

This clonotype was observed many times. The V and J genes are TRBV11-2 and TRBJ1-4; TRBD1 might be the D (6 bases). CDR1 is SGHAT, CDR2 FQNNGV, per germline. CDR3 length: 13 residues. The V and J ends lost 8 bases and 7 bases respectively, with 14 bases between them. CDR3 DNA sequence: TGTGCCAGCGGTGAGGGGGGAGGTGAAAAACTGTTTTTT. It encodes CASGEGGGEKLFF.

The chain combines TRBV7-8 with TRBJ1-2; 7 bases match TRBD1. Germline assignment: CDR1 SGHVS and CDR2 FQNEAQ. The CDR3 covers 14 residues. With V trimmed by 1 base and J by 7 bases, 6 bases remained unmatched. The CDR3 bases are TGTGCCAGCAGCTTAGGAGGCAGGGGGGGTGGCTACACCTTC. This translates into CASSLGGRGGGYTF.